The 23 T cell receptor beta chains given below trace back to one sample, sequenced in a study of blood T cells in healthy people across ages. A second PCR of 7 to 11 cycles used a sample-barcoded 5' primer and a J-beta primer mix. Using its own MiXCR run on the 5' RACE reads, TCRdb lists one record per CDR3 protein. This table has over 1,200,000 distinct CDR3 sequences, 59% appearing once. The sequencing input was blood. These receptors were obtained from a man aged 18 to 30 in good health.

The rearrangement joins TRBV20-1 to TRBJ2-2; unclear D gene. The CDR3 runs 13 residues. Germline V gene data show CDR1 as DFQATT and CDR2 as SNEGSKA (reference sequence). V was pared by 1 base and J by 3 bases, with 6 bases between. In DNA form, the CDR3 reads TGCAGTGCTAGAGGGGCCGACACCGGGGAGCTGTTTTTT. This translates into CSARGADTGELFF.

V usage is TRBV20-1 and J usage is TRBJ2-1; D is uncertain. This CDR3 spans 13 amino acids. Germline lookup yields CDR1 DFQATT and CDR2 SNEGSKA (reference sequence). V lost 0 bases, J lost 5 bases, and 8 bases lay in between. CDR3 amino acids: CSAREVWNNEQFF. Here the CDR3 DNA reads TGCAGTGCTAGAGAGGTTTGGAACAATGAGCAGTTCTTC.

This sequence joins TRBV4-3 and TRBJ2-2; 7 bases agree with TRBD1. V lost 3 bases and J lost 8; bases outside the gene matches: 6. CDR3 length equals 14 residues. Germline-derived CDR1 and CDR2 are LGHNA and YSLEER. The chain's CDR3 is CASSQWTGRGELFF. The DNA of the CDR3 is TGCGCCAGCAGCCAGTGGACAGGCCGAGGGGAGCTGTTTTTT.

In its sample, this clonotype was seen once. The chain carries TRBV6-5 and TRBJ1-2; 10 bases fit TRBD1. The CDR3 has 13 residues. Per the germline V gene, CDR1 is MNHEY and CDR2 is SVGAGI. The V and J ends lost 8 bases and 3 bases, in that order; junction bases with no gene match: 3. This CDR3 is CASWDRGYYGYTF. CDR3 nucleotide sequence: TGTGCCAGCTGGGACAGGGGTTACTATGGCTACACCTTC.

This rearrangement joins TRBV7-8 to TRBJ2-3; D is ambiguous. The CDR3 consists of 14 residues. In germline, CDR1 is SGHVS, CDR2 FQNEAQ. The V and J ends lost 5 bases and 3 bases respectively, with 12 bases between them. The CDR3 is CASSALGSTDTQYF. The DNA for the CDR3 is TGTGCCAGCAGCGCACTGGGGTCAACAGATACGCAGTATTTT.

The CDR3 protein is CASSIAVTTEAFF. Written as DNA, the CDR3 is TGCGCCAGCAGTATAGCGGTAACCACTGAAGCTTTCTTT. The J gene is TRBJ1-1, the V gene TRBV5-1; D remains ambiguous. V was pared by 5 bases and J by 4 bases, with 12 bases between. The germline V gene has CDR1 SGHRS and CDR2 YFSETQ. CDR3 length equals 13 residues.

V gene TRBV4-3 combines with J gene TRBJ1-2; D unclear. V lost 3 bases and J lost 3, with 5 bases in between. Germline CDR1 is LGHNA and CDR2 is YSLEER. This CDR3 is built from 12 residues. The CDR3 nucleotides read TGCGCCAGCAGCCAGGCTGACTATGGCTACACCTTC. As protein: CASSQADYGYTF.

The CDR3 here is CASSFGTGTNYGYTF. The CDR3 DNA reads as TGTGCCAGCAGTTTTGGGACAGGCACTAACTATGGCTACACCTTC. The V and J genes are TRBV27 and TRBJ1-2; TRBD1 agrees at 8 bases. The junction had 3 bases not matched to a gene; V was cut back by 3 bases and J by 0 bases. Per germline, CDR1 MNHEY and CDR2 SMNVEV (reference sequence). The CDR3 covers 15 residues.

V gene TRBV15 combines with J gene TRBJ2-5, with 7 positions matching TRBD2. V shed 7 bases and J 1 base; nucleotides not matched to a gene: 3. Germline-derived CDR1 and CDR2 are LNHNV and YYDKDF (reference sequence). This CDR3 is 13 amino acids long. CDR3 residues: CATTGTIQETQYF. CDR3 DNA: TGTGCCACCACTGGGACTATCCAAGAGACCCAGTACTTC.

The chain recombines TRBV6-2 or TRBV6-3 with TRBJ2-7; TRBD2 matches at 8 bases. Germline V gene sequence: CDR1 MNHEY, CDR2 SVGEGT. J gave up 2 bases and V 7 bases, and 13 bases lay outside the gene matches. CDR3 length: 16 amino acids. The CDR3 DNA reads TGTGCCAGCACACTGAGGCCGGGAGGGCCTACCTACGAGCAGTACTTC. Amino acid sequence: CASTLRPGGPTYEQYF.

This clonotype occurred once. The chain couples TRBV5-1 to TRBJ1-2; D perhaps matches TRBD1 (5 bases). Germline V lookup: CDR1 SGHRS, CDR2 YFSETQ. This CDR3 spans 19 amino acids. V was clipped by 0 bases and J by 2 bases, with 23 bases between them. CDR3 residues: CASSLATKLGPTFNYGYTF. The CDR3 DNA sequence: TGCGCCAGCAGCTTGGCTACCAAGTTGGGACCGACGTTCAACTATGGCTACACCTTC.

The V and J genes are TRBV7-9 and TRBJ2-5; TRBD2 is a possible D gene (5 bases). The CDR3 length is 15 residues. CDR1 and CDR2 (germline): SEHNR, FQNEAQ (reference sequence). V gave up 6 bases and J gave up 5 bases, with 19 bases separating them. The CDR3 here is CASSPLLSAHETQYF. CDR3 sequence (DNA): TGTGCCAGCAGTCCACTACTTAGCGCTCACGAGACCCAGTACTTC.

As DNA, the CDR3 is TGTGCCAGTAGTAGCCTAAAGTACACAGATACGCAGTATTTT. As protein: CASSSLKYTDTQYF. The genes are TRBV19 and TRBJ2-3; D is undetermined. This CDR3 spans 14 amino acids. Trimming removed 4 bases from V and 2 bases from J, with 10 bases in between. CDR1 LNHDA and CDR2 SQIVND come from the germline V gene (reference sequence).

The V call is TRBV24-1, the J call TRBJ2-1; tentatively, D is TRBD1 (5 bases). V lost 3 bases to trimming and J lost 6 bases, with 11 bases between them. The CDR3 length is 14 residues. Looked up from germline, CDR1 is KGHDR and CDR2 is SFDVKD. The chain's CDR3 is CATSDQGQSNEQFF. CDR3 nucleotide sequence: TGTGCCACCAGTGATCAAGGACAAAGCAATGAGCAGTTCTTC.

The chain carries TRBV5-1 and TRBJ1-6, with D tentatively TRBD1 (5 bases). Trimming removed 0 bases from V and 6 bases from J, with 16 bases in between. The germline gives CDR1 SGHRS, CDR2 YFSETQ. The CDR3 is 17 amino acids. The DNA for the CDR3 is TGCGCCAGCAGCTTGGCCTGGGACTCCAGGAGTAATTCACCCCTCCACTTT. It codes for CASSLAWDSRSNSPLHF.

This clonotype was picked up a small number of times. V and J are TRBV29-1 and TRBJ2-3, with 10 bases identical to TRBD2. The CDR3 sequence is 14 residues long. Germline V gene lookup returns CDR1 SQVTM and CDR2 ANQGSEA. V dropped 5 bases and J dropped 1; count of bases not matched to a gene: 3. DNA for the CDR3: TGCAGCGTTAAAGGGACTAGCGGCACAGATACGCAGTATTTT. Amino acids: CSVKGTSGTDTQYF.

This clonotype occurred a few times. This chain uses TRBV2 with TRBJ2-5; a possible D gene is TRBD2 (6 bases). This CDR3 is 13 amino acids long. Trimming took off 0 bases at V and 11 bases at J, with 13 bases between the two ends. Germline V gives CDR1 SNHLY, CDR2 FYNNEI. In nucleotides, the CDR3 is TGTGCCAGCAGTGAAGCGAACGGGGGAAGGCAGTACTTC. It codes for CASSEANGGRQYF.

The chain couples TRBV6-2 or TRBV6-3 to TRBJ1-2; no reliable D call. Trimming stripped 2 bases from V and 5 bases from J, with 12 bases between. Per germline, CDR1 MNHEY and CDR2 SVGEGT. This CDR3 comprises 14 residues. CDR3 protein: CASSYLQGRYGYTF. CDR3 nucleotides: TGTGCCAGCAGTTACCTGCAAGGGCGATATGGCTACACCTTC.

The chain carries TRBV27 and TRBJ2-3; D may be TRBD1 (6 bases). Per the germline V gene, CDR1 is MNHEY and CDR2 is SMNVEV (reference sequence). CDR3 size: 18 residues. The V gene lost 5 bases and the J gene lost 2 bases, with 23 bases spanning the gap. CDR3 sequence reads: CASSPFPTQGKDTDTQYF. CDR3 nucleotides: TGTGCCAGCAGTCCCTTCCCGACACAGGGAAAAGACACAGATACGCAGTATTTT.

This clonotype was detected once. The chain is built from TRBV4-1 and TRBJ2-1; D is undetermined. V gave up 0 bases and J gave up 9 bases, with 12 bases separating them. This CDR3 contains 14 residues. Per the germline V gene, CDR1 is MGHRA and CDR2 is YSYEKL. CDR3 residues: CASSQDVPLGEQFF. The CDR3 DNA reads TGCGCCAGCAGCCAAGATGTTCCCCTGGGTGAGCAGTTCTTC.

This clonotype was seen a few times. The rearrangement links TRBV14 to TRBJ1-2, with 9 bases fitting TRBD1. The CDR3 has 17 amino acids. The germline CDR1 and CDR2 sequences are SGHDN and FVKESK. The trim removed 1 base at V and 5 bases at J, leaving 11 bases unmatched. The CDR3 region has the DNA TGTGCCAGCAGCCAAGTGGCAGGGACAGGGACGCGGTATGGCTACACCTTC. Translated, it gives CASSQVAGTGTRYGYTF.

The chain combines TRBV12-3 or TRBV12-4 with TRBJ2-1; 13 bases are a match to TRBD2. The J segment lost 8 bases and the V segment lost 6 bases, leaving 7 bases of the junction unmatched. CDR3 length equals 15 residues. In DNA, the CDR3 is TGTGCCAGCAGGGAACGGACTAGCGGGAGCTATGAGCAGTTCTTC. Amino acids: CASRERTSGSYEQFF.

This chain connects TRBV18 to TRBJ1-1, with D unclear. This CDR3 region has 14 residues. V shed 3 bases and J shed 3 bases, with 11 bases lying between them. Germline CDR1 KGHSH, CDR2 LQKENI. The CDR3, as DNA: TGTGCCAGCTCACCGGGAGGGTCGGACACTGAAGCTTTCTTT. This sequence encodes CASSPGGSDTEAFF.